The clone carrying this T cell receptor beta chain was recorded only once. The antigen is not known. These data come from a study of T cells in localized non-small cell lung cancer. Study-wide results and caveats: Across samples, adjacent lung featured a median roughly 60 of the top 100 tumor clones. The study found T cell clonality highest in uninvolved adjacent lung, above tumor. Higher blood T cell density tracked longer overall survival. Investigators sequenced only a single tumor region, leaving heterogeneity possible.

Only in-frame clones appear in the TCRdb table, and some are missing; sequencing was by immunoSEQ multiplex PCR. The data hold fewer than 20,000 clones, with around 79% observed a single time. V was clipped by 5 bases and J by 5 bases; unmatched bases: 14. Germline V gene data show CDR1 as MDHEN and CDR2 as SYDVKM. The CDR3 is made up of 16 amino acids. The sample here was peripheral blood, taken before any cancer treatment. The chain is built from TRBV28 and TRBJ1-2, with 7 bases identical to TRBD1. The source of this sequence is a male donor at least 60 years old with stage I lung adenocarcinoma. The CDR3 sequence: CASSQWTGRESYGYTF. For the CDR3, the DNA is TGTGCCAGCAGTCAGTGGACAGGCCGGGAAAGTTATGGCTACACCTTC.